The 25 T cell receptor beta chains listed next were all sequenced from one sample in a study of cytomegalovirus exposure and HLA in healthy donors. The PCR employed 60 Vbeta primers together with 13 Jbeta primers. Only in-frame clones appear in the TCRdb table, and some are missing; sequencing was by immunoSEQ multiplex PCR. The sample consists of about 100,000 clones, about 75% of them appearing once. Sequences were obtained from PBMCs. Receptors originate from a man between 45 and 60 years old in good health and CMV-seronegative.

This sequence joins TRBV6-5 and TRBJ1-2; D is ambiguous. CDR1 and CDR2 (germline): MNHEY, SVGAGI. This CDR3 contains 13 residues. Trimming left V 2 bases short and J 4 bases short, with 8 bases between. CDR3 loop: CASSYDGGYGYTF. DNA for the CDR3: TGTGCCAGCAGTTACGACGGAGGCTATGGCTACACCTTC.

This sequence joins TRBV7-6 and TRBJ2-3, with D perhaps TRBD1 (5 bases). The length of the CDR3 is 12 residues. Germline CDR1 is SGHVS and CDR2 is FNYEAQ. The V and J ends lost 6 bases and 5 bases respectively, with 9 bases between them. The CDR3 DNA sequence: TGTGCCAGCAGGGACACGGGAGATACGCAGTATTTT. It encodes CASRDTGDTQYF.

The chain couples TRBV5-1 to TRBJ2-5; TRBD2 is a possible D gene (7 bases). TRBJ2-7 matches the DNA end more closely, so the J call is doubtful. This CDR3 is built from 14 residues. The germline CDR1 and CDR2 sequences are SGHRS and YFSETQ. CDR3 in DNA: TGCGCCAGCAGTAGGGGGGGCTCGAGCTACGAGCAGTACTTC. This translates into CASSRGGSSYEQYF.

V and J are TRBV5-1 and TRBJ2-5, with 13 bases that match TRBD2. Germline lookup yields CDR1 SGHRS and CDR2 YFSETQ. The length of the CDR3 is 16 residues. The J segment lost 2 bases and the V segment lost 3 bases, leaving 4 bases of the junction unmatched. CDR3 bases: TGCGCCAGCAGCTCGGGACTAGCGGGGACTCAAGAGACCCAGTACTTC. This encodes CASSSGLAGTQETQYF.

The chain employs TRBV5-4 and TRBJ2-1; the match to TRBD2 covers 9 bases. In germline, CDR1 is SGHNT, CDR2 YYREEE (reference sequence). V was pared by 5 bases and J by 7 bases, with 1 base of the junction left unmatched. This CDR3 spans 12 amino acids. As DNA, the CDR3 is TGTGCCAGCAGGGCGGGGGGGAATGAGCAGTTCTTC. Encoded protein: CASRAGGNEQFF.

The gene calls are TRBV7-2 and TRBJ2-7; the D is unclear. The V end was cut by 0 bases, the J end by 6 bases, with 3 bases between. This CDR3 is 11 amino acids long. Germline V gene sequence: CDR1 SGHTA, CDR2 FQGNSA. CDR3 sequence reads: CASSLAGEQYF. The CDR3 DNA reads TGTGCCAGCAGCTTAGCCGGCGAGCAGTACTTC.

This rearrangement joins TRBV25-1 to TRBJ1-1; maybe TRBD1 (5 bases). Germline CDR1 and CDR2: MGHDK and SYGVNS. CDR3 size: 14 residues. V was shortened by 5 bases and J by 4 bases, with 14 bases between the two germline ends. Here the CDR3 reads CASSNLGPGTEAFF. CDR3 nucleotide sequence: TGTGCCAGCAGTAATCTGGGGCCCGGCACTGAAGCTTTCTTT.

As for this clone: Other DNA sequences within the sample encode an identical CDR3. This CDR3 is CASSLSGEAVSHF. In nucleotides, the CDR3 is TGTGCCAGCTCACTTTCCGGAGAGGCTGTTTCTCACTTT. This chain links TRBV18 with TRBJ1-6; D call uncertain. The germline V and J ends were trimmed by 4 bases and 19 bases, with 20 bases remaining between them. This CDR3 has 13 residues. From germline, CDR1 is KGHSH and CDR2 LQKENI.

The rearrangement uses TRBV30 and TRBJ1-6, with TRBD1 matching 11 bases. After removal of 3 bases from V and 8 bases from J, the junction contained 3 bases not matched to a gene. This CDR3 contains 14 residues. Germline CDR1 is GTSNPN and CDR2 is SVGIG (reference sequence). The CDR3 spells CAWSRDRGDSPLHF. CDR3 nucleotide sequence: TGTGCCTGGAGCAGGGACAGGGGGGATTCACCCCTCCACTTT.

The chain joins TRBV10-3 to TRBJ2-5, with D possibly TRBD1 on 6 matching bases. V lost 4 bases to trimming and J lost 0 bases, with 6 bases between them. Germline V CDR1 and CDR2: ENHRY, SYGVKD. The CDR3 contains 13 residues. The CDR3 reads CAISGDNQETQYF. CDR3 sequence (DNA): TGTGCCATCAGTGGGGACAACCAAGAGACCCAGTACTTC.

The DNA of the CDR3 is TGTGCCTGGACGACGGGACAGCAGCCCCAGCATTTT. Protein sequence: CAWTTGQQPQHF. This chain joins TRBV30 and TRBJ1-5; 7 bases fit TRBD1. The germline gives CDR1 GTSNPN, CDR2 SVGIG (reference sequence). CDR3 length: 12 residues. Trimming removed 4 bases from V and 7 bases from J; junction bases left unmatched: 4.

The V call is TRBV14, the J call TRBJ2-7; 10 positions agree with TRBD2. The length of the CDR3 is 13 residues. Per germline, CDR1 SGHDN and CDR2 FVKESK. After removal of 0 bases from V and 12 bases from J, the junction contained 5 bases not matched to a gene. For the CDR3, the DNA is TGTGCCAGCAGCCAAGATGCGACTAGCGGGTTGTACTTC. This gives the protein CASSQDATSGLYF.

Only a few counts were recorded for this clone. The genes are TRBV11-3 and TRBJ2-2; possible D gene TRBD2, 5 bases. Germline-derived CDR1 and CDR2 are SGHNT and YENEEA. V lost 4 bases and J 5 bases, leaving 11 bases between the germline ends. The CDR3 spans 14 residues. The CDR3 DNA reads as TGTGCCAGCAGCTCAGTTACGGGGACCGGGGAGCTGTTTTTT. It is translated as CASSSVTGTGELFF.

The genes are TRBV2 and TRBJ2-5; TRBD2 is a possible D gene (6 bases). The better agreement between TRBJ2-7 and the DNA end casts doubt on the J call. The CDR3 has 13 amino acids. Germline V gene sequence: CDR1 SNHLY, CDR2 FYNNEI. The CDR3 DNA is TGTGCCACCCAAGAGGGCGGGGATTACGAGCAGTACTTC. It yields the protein CATQEGGDYEQYF.

This clone was found a few times. This chain connects TRBV6-1 to TRBJ1-3; D remains unclear. V was pared by 1 base and J by 4 bases, with 14 bases between. The CDR3 consists of 16 residues. Germline V lookup: CDR1 MNHNS, CDR2 SASEGT. CDR3 in amino acids: CASSEELAGMGNTIYF. DNA for the CDR3: TGTGCCAGCAGTGAAGAGTTAGCGGGGATGGGAAACACCATATATTTT.

The rearrangement uses TRBV5-8 and TRBJ1-3; D is ambiguous. Looked up from germline, CDR1 is SGHTS and CDR2 is YDEGEE. V was clipped by 0 bases and J by 0 bases, with 4 bases between them. The CDR3 sequence is 14 residues long. CDR3 nucleotide sequence: TGTGCCAGCAGCTTGGGTAACTCTGGAAACACCATATATTTT. Translation: CASSLGNSGNTIYF.

This chain links TRBV19 with TRBJ2-7; tentatively, D is TRBD2 (6 bases). Trimming removed 6 bases from V and 1 base from J, with 16 bases in between. The CDR3 spans 15 residues. Per germline, CDR1 LNHDA and CDR2 SQIVND (reference sequence). The CDR3 sequence is CASSPMAGRSYEQYF. Written as DNA, the CDR3 is TGTGCCAGTAGCCCAATGGCGGGAAGGTCCTACGAGCAGTACTTC.

The rearrangement uses TRBV19 and TRBJ2-1; D is perhaps TRBD1 (5 bases). This CDR3 has 15 amino acids. The V gene's germline CDR1 is LNHDA and CDR2 SQIVND (reference sequence). Between the trimmed V and J ends, which lost 6 bases and 0 bases, there was a span of 12 bases. The CDR3 bases are TGTGCCAGTAGGCCCCAGGGAAGCTCCTACAATGAGCAGTTCTTC. Translating it yields CASRPQGSSYNEQFF.

The rearrangement uses TRBV5-6 and TRBJ2-1, with 10 positions matching TRBD2. Trimming removed 4 bases from V and 7 bases from J; junction bases left unmatched: 11. The CDR3 length is 16 residues. CDR1 is SGHDT and CDR2 is YYEEEE in the germline V gene. CDR3 region: CASSRAGGLVGNEQFF. The CDR3 DNA follows: TGTGCCAGCAGCCGAGCGGGGGGGCTCGTTGGTAATGAGCAGTTCTTC.

The V call is TRBV15, the J call TRBJ2-7, with TRBD1 matching 7 bases. J was trimmed by 0 bases and V by 5 bases; bases with no gene match: 7. The CDR3 has 15 amino acids. CDR1 and CDR2 from the germline V gene are LNHNV and YYDKDF (reference sequence). CDR3 protein: CATSRSTGASYEQYF. DNA of the CDR3: TGTGCCACCAGCCGATCAACAGGGGCCTCCTACGAGCAGTACTTC.

In DNA, the CDR3 is TGCGCCAGTACCCCGGGACAGGGTGGCGAAAAACTGTTTTTT. This encodes CASTPGQGGEKLFF. The chain couples TRBV5-1 to TRBJ1-4, with 9 bases that match TRBD1. The germline V gene has CDR1 SGHRS and CDR2 YFSETQ. The CDR3 contains 14 residues. V was clipped by 8 bases and J by 8 bases; unmatched bases: 10. Full variable domain (remainder filled in from reference TRBV5-1 and TRBJ1-4): KAGVTQTPRYLIKTRGQQVTLSCSPISGHRSVSWYQQTPGQGLQFLFEYFSETQRNKGNFPGRFSGRQFSNSRSEMNVSTLELGDSALYLCASTPGQGGEKLFFGSGTQLSVL.

This rearrangement joins TRBV7-3 to TRBJ2-1; TRBD1 agrees at 8 bases. Trimming took 3 bases from V and 4 from J; bases not matched to a gene: 5. The CDR3 covers 15 residues. Germline V lookup: CDR1 SGHTA, CDR2 FQGTGA. CDR3 in DNA: TGTGCCAGCAGCTTCGGACAGGGAGGATACAATGAGCAGTTCTTC. This gives the protein CASSFGQGGYNEQFF.

This rearrangement joins TRBV30 to TRBJ2-3; the D gene is possibly TRBD2 (5 bases). The CDR3 covers 14 residues. Germline CDR1 GTSNPN, CDR2 SVGIG (reference sequence). Deletions cut 2 bases from V and 0 bases from J, with 9 bases between. The CDR3 sequence is CAWSRGTSTDTQYF. CDR3 nucleotides: TGTGCCTGGAGTCGGGGTACTAGCACAGATACGCAGTATTTT.

The chain joins TRBV14 to TRBJ2-7; TRBD1 is a possible D gene (5 bases). Germline CDR1 and CDR2: SGHDN and FVKESK. V lost 3 bases and J lost 4, with 19 bases in between. This CDR3 has 16 amino acids. CDR3 in amino acids: CASSQVGEGVYYEQYF. CDR3 DNA sequence: TGTGCCAGCAGCCAGGTCGGAGAAGGGGTTTATTACGAGCAGTACTTC.

The gene calls are TRBV6-1 and TRBJ1-4; 8 bases are shared with TRBD1. CDR3 size: 14 residues. CDR1 and CDR2 (germline): MNHNS, SASEGT. After removal of 4 bases from V and 8 bases from J, the junction contained 6 bases not matched to a gene. CDR3 nucleotides: TGTGCCAGCAGTGGTCAGGGGGCTGGGGAAAAACTGTTTTTT. It yields the protein CASSGQGAGEKLFF.